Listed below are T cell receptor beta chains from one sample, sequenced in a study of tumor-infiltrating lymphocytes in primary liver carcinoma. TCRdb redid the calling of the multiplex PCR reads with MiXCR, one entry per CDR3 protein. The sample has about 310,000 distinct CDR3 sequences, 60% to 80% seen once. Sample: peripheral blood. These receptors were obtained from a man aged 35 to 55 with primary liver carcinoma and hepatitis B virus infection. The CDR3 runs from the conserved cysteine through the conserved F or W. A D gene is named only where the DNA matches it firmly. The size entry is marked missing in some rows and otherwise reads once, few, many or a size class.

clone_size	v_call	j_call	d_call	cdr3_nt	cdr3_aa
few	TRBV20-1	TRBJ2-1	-	TGCAGTGCTCCTTCACGGGCTGGGAATGAGCAGTTCTTC	CSAPSRAGNEQFF
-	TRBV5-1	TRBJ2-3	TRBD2	TGCGCCAGCAGGCCTCTAGCGGGAGTGGATACGCAGTATTTT	CASRPLAGVDTQYF
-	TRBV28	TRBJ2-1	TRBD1	TGTGCCAGCAGTCAGGGGGAGAGGGAGCAGTTCTTC	CASSQGEREQFF
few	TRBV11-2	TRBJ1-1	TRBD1	TGTGCCAGCAGCGCCCTACCGGGACAGAGTGCTAACACTGAAGCTTTCTTT	CASSALPGQSANTEAFF
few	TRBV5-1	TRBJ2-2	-	TGCGCCAGCAGCTTCAACAGTGTGGACACCGGGGAGCTGTTTTTT	CASSFNSVDTGELFF
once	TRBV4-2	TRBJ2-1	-	TGTACCAGCAGCTTGGACAATGAGGAGTTCTTC	CTSSLDNEEFF
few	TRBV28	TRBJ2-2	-	TGTGCCAGCAGTTCCCCTCTCGGGACGGGTCTGACCGGGGAGCCGTTTTTT	CASSSPLGTGLTGEPFF
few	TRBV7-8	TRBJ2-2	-	TGTGCCAGCAGCAAAGACAGGTTTTCCGGGGAGCTGTTTTTT	CASSKDRFSGELFF
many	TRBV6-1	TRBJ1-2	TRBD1	TGTGCCAGCAGTGAAACAATTCCGGGACAGGGGGCTGGCTACACCTTC	CASSETIPGQGAGYTF
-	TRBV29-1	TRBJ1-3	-	TGCCGCGTCCTCGACAGGAGCTCTGGAAACACCATATATTTC	CRVLDRSSGNTIYF
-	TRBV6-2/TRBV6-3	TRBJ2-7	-	TGTGCCAGTAGTTCGCGCCAAACTAGTGCAGGGTCCTACGAGCAGTACTTC	CASSSRQTSAGSYEQYF
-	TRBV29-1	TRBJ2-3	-	TGCAGCGTTGAGGAAGGTCACGTAGCAGATGTACCGCAGTATTTT	CSVEEGHVADVPQYF
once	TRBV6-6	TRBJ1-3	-	TGTGCCAGCAGTTACACACCGACAGAGAACACCATATATTTT	CASSYTPTENTIYF
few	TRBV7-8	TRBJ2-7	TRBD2	TGTGCCAGCAACTTAGGGACTAGCAAATCCCACGAGCAGTACTTC	CASNLGTSKSHEQYF
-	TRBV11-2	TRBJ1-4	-	TGTGCCAGCAGTTTACGGGGACGAAGCCGCTCGGGGGAAACACTGTTTTTT	CASSLRGRSRSGETLFF
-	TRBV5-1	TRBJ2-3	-	TGCGCCAGCAGCTTTAGGGGCACACAGACGCAGTATTTT	CASSFRGTQTQYF
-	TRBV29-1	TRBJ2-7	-	TGCAGCGTTAGTGAAGCACGGAACTACGAGCAGTACTTC	CSVSEARNYEQYF
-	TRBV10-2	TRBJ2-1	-	TGCGCCAGCAGTGGGGGAAGGGCGGAGGGCCCTTTCAGAGAGCAGTTCTTC	CASSGGRAEGPFREQFF
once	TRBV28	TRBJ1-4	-	TGTGCCAGCAGTTCCGGCAGATTTAATGAAAAACTGTTTTTT	CASSSGRFNEKLFF
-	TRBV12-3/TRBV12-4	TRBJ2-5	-	TGTGCCAGCAGCCTTGGACAGCCCCGGGAGACCCAGTACTTC	CASSLGQPRETQYF
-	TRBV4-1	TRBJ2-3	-	TGCGCCAGCAGCCAACGGACCGCCGGAAGCAGAGATACGCAGTATTTT	CASSQRTAGSRDTQYF
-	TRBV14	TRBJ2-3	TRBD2	TGTGCCAGCAGCCAGGTAGCGGGAGGAGGCACAGATACGCAGTATTTT	CASSQVAGGGTDTQYF
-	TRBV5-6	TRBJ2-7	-	TGTGCCAGCAGCTCACAGGTAACGAGGAATTACGAGCAGTACTTC	CASSSQVTRNYEQYF
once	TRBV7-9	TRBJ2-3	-	TGTGCCAGCAGCTTAGGGACAGCGGCCGGGGCAGATACGCAGTATTTT	CASSLGTAAGADTQYF
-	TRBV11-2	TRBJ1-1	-	TGTGCCAGCAGCTTAGATAGTGGGGGGGGAGCTTTCTTT	CASSLDSGGGAFF
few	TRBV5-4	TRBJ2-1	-	TGTGCCAGCAGCTTAACGGCAGGGGCAAGCAATGAGCAGTTCTTC	CASSLTAGASNEQFF
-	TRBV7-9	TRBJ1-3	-	TGTGCCAGCAGCGCACCTGGGGCACCAAACTCTGGAAACACCGTATATTTT	CASSAPGAPNSGNTVYF
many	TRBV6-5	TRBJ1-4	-	TGTGCCAGCAGTTTTACAGGTGCTCATAATGAAAAACTGTTTTTT	CASSFTGAHNEKLFF
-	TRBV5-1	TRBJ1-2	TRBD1	TGCTCCAGCCGACTTACAGGGGGACTAGGGTATGGCTACACCTTC	CSSRLTGGLGYGYTF
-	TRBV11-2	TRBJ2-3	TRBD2	TGTGCCTGCAGCTTAGATGGGGGTAGCGGGAGCGCAGATTCGCAGTATTTT	CACSLDGGSGSADSQYF
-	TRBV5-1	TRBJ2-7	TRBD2	TGCGCCAGCAGCTTACTAGCGGGCTACGAGCAGTACTTC	CASSLLAGYEQYF
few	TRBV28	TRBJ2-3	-	TGTGCCAGCAGTTTAATTGGAAAGCCGGATACGCAGTATTTT	CASSLIGKPDTQYF
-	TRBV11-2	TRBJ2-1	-	TGTGCCAGCCCTCGGGCCAATAAGCAGTTCTTC	CASPRANKQFF
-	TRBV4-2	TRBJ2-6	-	TGTGCCAGCAGCCAAGAAACCCGTGCCTTAACTGGAGTCAACGTCCTGACTTTC	CASSQETRALTGVNVLTF
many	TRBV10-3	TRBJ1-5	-	TGTGCCATCAGGAGGGAGGGGTCCAATCAGCCCCAGCATTTT	CAIRREGSNQPQHF
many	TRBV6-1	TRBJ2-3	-	TGTGCCAGCAGGCTAAGGGACACCCGGGAGGCAGATACGCAGTATTTT	CASRLRDTREADTQYF
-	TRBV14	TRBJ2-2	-	TGTGCCGGCAGCACACCCACCGGGGAGTTGTTTTTT	CAGSTPTGELFF